Listed below are T cell receptor beta chains from one sample, sequenced in a study of T-cell reconstitution after alpha-beta-depleted transplantation in children. TCRdb used MiXCR to reprocess the PCR reads, holding one entry per CDR3 protein. The table records around 600,000 distinct CDR3 sequences, approximately 22% of them present only once. The sequenced sample was PBMCs, mostly from graft donor cells, obtained 360 days after TCRalphabeta/CD19-depleted stem cell transplant. All receptors come from a boy in the first two years of life who had a stem cell transplant for acute myeloid leukemia, so the T cells may come from the graft donor. CDR3s include the opening cysteine and the closing phenylalanine or tryptophan. A D gene is named only where the DNA matches it firmly. Only some rows state a clone size, as once, few, many or a class for expanded clones.

D	V	J	size	DNA	CDR3
TRBD2	TRBV7-7	TRBJ2-7	few	TGTGCCAGCAGCATTGGACTAGCGGACGAGCAGTACTTC	CASSIGLADEQYF
.	TRBV29-1	TRBJ2-2	many	TGCAGCGTTGAAGATCTCGCAGGGAGGACCGGGGAGCTGTTTTTT	CSVEDLAGRTGELFF
TRBD1	TRBV27	TRBJ2-1	.	TGTGCCAGCAGTCACGAACGGACAGGGGGCGAATACAATGAGCAGTTCTTC	CASSHERTGGEYNEQFF
TRBD1	TRBV2	TRBJ1-6	few	TGTGCCAGCAGTGAAGCGGGACAGGGTGTTTCACCCCTCCACTTT	CASSEAGQGVSPLHF
TRBD2	TRBV7-6	TRBJ2-2	few	TGTGCCAGCAGCTTAGGGCTGCTAGCGGGGGGGCCGACGAGAAACACCGGGGAGCTGTTTTTT	CASSLGLLAGGPTRNTGELFF
TRBD1	TRBV15	TRBJ1-6	few	TGTGCCACCAGCAATGGACCGGGACAGGTTGAGCCCCTCCACTTT	CATSNGPGQVEPLHF
.	TRBV29-1	TRBJ2-1	few	TGCAGCGTTGGAGGCGGCGGCACGGGGCCTTACAATGAGCAGTTCTTC	CSVGGGGTGPYNEQFF
TRBD2	TRBV29-1	TRBJ2-1	many	TGCAGCGCTCAGCGGGGGGACTCCTACAATGAGCAGTTCTTC	CSAQRGDSYNEQFF
.	TRBV5-1	TRBJ2-2	many	TGCGCCAGCAGCTTGATAATTGGCGGAGCGAACACCGGGGAGCTGTTTTTT	CASSLIIGGANTGELFF
.	TRBV6-2/TRBV6-3	TRBJ2-5	many	TGTGCCAGCAGTTACTCGGCAGAAGAGACCCAGTACTTC	CASSYSAEETQYF
.	TRBV2	TRBJ2-7	many	TGTGCCAGCAGTGGGGGATCGAGGACTACGCACTACGAGCAGTACTTC	CASSGGSRTTHYEQYF
TRBD1	TRBV4-3	TRBJ1-2	many	TGCGCCAGCAGCCAAGACCGGGACAGCCGGAACTATGGCTACACCTTC	CASSQDRDSRNYGYTF
.	TRBV20-1	TRBJ2-3	many	TGCAGTGCTGATCCCCCGGGACCTGAAACAGATACGCAGTATTTT	CSADPPGPETDTQYF
TRBD2	TRBV15	TRBJ2-5	.	TGTGCCACCAGCAGCGGGACTAACAAGACCCAGTACTTC	CATSSGTNKTQYF
.	TRBV12-3/TRBV12-4	TRBJ2-7	many	TGTGCCAGCAGTTTCGAACGGAGCTCCTACGAGCAGTACTTC	CASSFERSSYEQYF
TRBD1	TRBV7-2	TRBJ1-1	few	TGTGCCAGCAGCGAGGACAGGGCTAGAGGGGAGGGGACTGAAGCTTTCTTT	CASSEDRARGEGTEAFF
.	TRBV29-1	TRBJ2-1	many	TGCAGCGCAACGGGGCACTTGCAGTTCTTC	CSATGHLQFF
.	TRBV7-9	TRBJ1-1	many	TGTGCCAGCAGCCCCTCCCGCATGTGGACCTTGAACACTGAAGCTTTCTTT	CASSPSRMWTLNTEAFF
.	TRBV6-1	TRBJ1-4	.	TGTGCCAGCAAGGGGCAAGCTAATGAAAAACTGTTTTTT	CASKGQANEKLFF
TRBD1	TRBV6-5	TRBJ2-5	few	TGTGCCAGCAGTTACGGGACAGGGAAGAAAGAGACCCAGTACTTC	CASSYGTGKKETQYF
.	TRBV5-1	TRBJ2-2	many	TGCGCCAGCGGAGGGGGTGAGGAGCTGTTTTTT	CASGGGEELFF
.	TRBV20-1	TRBJ2-3	few	TGCAGTGCTGGAGATCGGGACACCCTACACAGGGCGCAGTATTTT	CSAGDRDTLHRAQYF
TRBD1	TRBV12-3/TRBV12-4	TRBJ1-4	few	TGTGCCAGCACCAGAGCCGGGACAGGGGGTGAAAAACTGTTTTTT	CASTRAGTGGEKLFF
.	TRBV7-2	TRBJ2-1	.	TGTGCCAGCAGCTTAGCGCAGGTAAATGAGCAGTTCTTC	CASSLAQVNEQFF
.	TRBV7-9	TRBJ2-1	.	TGTGCCAGCAGCATATACAGGAGCCCCTCCTACAATGAGCAGTTCTTC	CASSIYRSPSYNEQFF
TRBD1	TRBV6-1	TRBJ1-1	few	TGTGCCAGCACCCTGGACAGGTTGAACACTGAAGCTTTCTTT	CASTLDRLNTEAFF
.	TRBV25-1	TRBJ2-1	.	TGTGCCAGCAGTGAGGGGAATTGGAATGAGCAGTTCTTC	CASSEGNWNEQFF
TRBD1	TRBV20-1	TRBJ2-1	many	TGCAGTGCTGTCAATTCCGGGACAGGGTTATCTGAGCAGTTCTTC	CSAVNSGTGLSEQFF
.	TRBV5-1	TRBJ1-1	few	TGCGCCAGCAGCCTACGGGACTCGGGTTGGACTGAAGCTTTCTTT	CASSLRDSGWTEAFF
.	TRBV20-1	TRBJ1-1	few	TGCAGTGCTAGAGGAGGAGTAAGCACTGAAGCTTTCTTT	CSARGGVSTEAFF
.	TRBV6-1	TRBJ2-3	many	TGTGCCAGCGGCCATCCGTATGAGGGCACAGATACGCAGTATTTT	CASGHPYEGTDTQYF
TRBD1	TRBV29-1	TRBJ2-7	many	TGCAGCGTTCCGGGACAGGGGGCTTCCGAGCAGTACTTC	CSVPGQGASEQYF
.	TRBV27	TRBJ1-4	few	TGTGCCAGCAGTTCCCGGAATGAAAAACTGTTTTTT	CASSSRNEKLFF
TRBD1	TRBV12-3/TRBV12-4	TRBJ2-2	many	TGTGCCAGCAGTACCACAGGGGGACCCGGGGAGCTGTTTTTT	CASSTTGGPGELFF
.	TRBV7-2	TRBJ2-5	many	TGTGCCAGCAGACCGGGACACTTTAGGGAGACCCAGTACTTC	CASRPGHFRETQYF
TRBD1	TRBV12-3/TRBV12-4	TRBJ2-5	.	TGTGCCAGCAGTTTACCGGACAGGGGGCACGAGACCCAGTACTTC	CASSLPDRGHETQYF
TRBD2	TRBV5-1	TRBJ2-3	.	TGCGCCAGCAGCTTGGATCTAGCGGGCACAGATACGCAGTATTTT	CASSLDLAGTDTQYF
.	TRBV5-1	TRBJ1-2	many	TGCGCCAGCAGCTTCGCCGGAGCCTATGGCTACACCTTC	CASSFAGAYGYTF
.	TRBV10-1	TRBJ2-3	.	TGCGCCAGCAGTGAGTCTTCAGATACGCAGTATTTT	CASSESSDTQYF
TRBD1	TRBV11-1	TRBJ2-6	few	TGTGCCAGCAGCTTAGCTGGGGACAGGGGAAATCGCTCTGGGGCCAACGTCCTGACTTTC	CASSLAGDRGNRSGANVLTF
.	TRBV29-1	TRBJ1-1	.	TGCAGCGTTGACAGGGGATGGGTGACTAGGAACACTGAAGCTTTCTTT	CSVDRGWVTRNTEAFF
.	TRBV21-1	TRBJ2-7	.	TGTGCCAGCAGCAAGGAGGTAGGGGAGCAGTACTTC	CASSKEVGEQYF